Below are 26 T cell receptor beta chains sequenced from a single sample in a study of cytomegalovirus exposure and HLA in healthy donors. The repertoire was sequenced with immunoSEQ multiplex PCR; TCRdb's copy has only in-frame clones and lacks some. The sample includes fewer than 250,000 clones, around 87% of them seen just once. The specimen was PBMCs. The source of these receptors is a young man in good health and CMV-seronegative.

The chain joins TRBV28 to TRBJ1-5; D gene unclear. The CDR3 runs to 13 residues. The ends were cut back, 4 bases at V and 3 bases at J, with 7 bases in the middle. Per the germline V gene, CDR1 is MDHEN and CDR2 is SYDVKM. The CDR3 DNA reads TGTGCCAGCAGTTCCCCGGTCAATCAGCCCCAGCATTTT. This codes for CASSSPVNQPQHF.

The chain carries TRBV15 and TRBJ2-1; 7 bases map to TRBD2. This CDR3 contains 14 residues. Germline V gene data show CDR1 as LNHNV and CDR2 as YYDKDF (reference sequence). V lost 6 bases to trimming and J lost 4 bases; unmatched junction nucleotides: 6. DNA for the CDR3: TGTGCCACCAGTCCGCGCGGGAGATACAATGAGCAGTTCTTC. Encoded protein: CATSPRGRYNEQFF. Combining the CDR3 with reference TRBV15 and TRBJ2-1 gives the whole variable domain DAMVIQNPRYQVTQFGKPVTLSCSQTLNHNVMYWYQQKSSQAPKLLFHYYDKDFNNEADTPDNFQSRRPNTSFCFLDIRSPGLGDTAMYLCATSPRGRYNEQFFGPGTRLTVL.

The count of this clone is one. The chain links TRBV4-2 to TRBJ1-5; D gene uncertain. V was cut by 0 bases and J by 0 bases, with 6 bases left in between. The CDR3 sequence is 15 residues long. From germline, CDR1 is LGHNA and CDR2 YNFKEQ. Written as DNA, the CDR3 is TGTGCCAGCAGCCAAGACGGGAATAGCAATCAGCCCCAGCATTTT. It specifies CASSQDGNSNQPQHF.

V and J are TRBV18 and TRBJ2-7; TRBD1 matches at 9 bases. Germline assignment: CDR1 KGHSH and CDR2 LQKENI. The CDR3 is 13 amino acids. V lost 4 bases and J lost 5; bases outside the gene matches: 3. Written as DNA, the CDR3 is TGTGCCAGCTCACGGGACAGGGTGGACGAGCAGTACTTC. This sequence encodes CASSRDRVDEQYF. Based on the CDR3 plus reference TRBV18 and TRBJ2-7, the full variable domain is NAGVMQNPRHLVRRRGQEARLRCSPMKGHSHVYWYRQLPEEGLKFMVYLQKENIIDESGMPKERFSAEFPKEGPSILRIQQVVRGDSAAYFCASSRDRVDEQYFGPGTRLTVT.

V gene TRBV5-1 combines with J gene TRBJ1-2; D uncertain. CDR3 length: 15 residues. V was shortened by 4 bases and J by 2 bases, with 15 bases between the two germline ends. CDR1 is SGHRS, CDR2 YFSETQ, per germline. The CDR3 here is CASSRYTDTNYGYTF. CDR3 bases: TGCGCCAGCAGCCGTTATACCGATACAAACTATGGCTACACCTTC. Using reference TRBV5-1 and TRBJ1-2 for the parts outside the CDR3, the full variable domain is KAGVTQTPRYLIKTRGQQVTLSCSPISGHRSVSWYQQTPGQGLQFLFEYFSETQRNKGNFPGRFSGRQFSNSRSEMNVSTLELGDSALYLCASSRYTDTNYGYTFGSGTRLTVV.

This chain joins TRBV6-5 and TRBJ2-5; a weak D match, TRBD1 (6 bases). This CDR3 comprises 12 residues. The germline V and J ends were trimmed by 5 bases and 6 bases, with 10 bases remaining between them. CDR1 MNHEY and CDR2 SVGAGI come from the germline V gene. CDR3 residues: CASSHRDQTQYF. DNA for the CDR3: TGTGCCAGCAGTCACAGGGATCAGACCCAGTACTTC.

The chain employs TRBV4-3 and TRBJ2-3; 8 bases agree with TRBD1. The germline CDR1 and CDR2 sequences are LGHNA and YSLEER. The J segment lost 1 base and the V segment lost 6 bases, leaving 12 bases of the junction unmatched. The CDR3 covers 17 residues. DNA of the CDR3: TGCGCCAGCAGTAGCACGGACAGGGCTAAGGGCACAGATACGCAGTATTTT. Its protein is CASSSTDRAKGTDTQYF.

The chain recombines TRBV11-2 with TRBJ1-4; TRBD1 matches at 7 bases. Germline CDR1 SGHAT, CDR2 FQNNGV. This CDR3 region has 14 residues. V shed 3 bases and J 10 bases; nucleotides not matched to a gene: 8. The CDR3 spells CASSFDRVLGKLFF. In DNA form, the CDR3 reads TGTGCCAGCAGCTTCGACAGGGTACTTGGAAAACTGTTTTTT.

This rearrangement joins TRBV28 to TRBJ2-2; 8 bases map to TRBD2. This CDR3 contains 16 residues. V trimming: 7 bases; J trimming: 6 bases; junction bases outside the gene matches: 13. CDR1 MDHEN and CDR2 SYDVKM come from the germline V gene. CDR3 in amino acids: CASIPSGGHFSGELFF. CDR3 nucleotides: TGTGCCAGCATTCCATCGGGAGGGCATTTTTCCGGGGAGCTGTTTTTT.

This chain uses TRBV6-1 with TRBJ1-1; D is possibly TRBD1 (5 bases). V was pared by 8 bases and J by 0 bases, with 10 bases between. Germline loops: CDR1 MNHNS, CDR2 SASEGT. CDR3 length: 13 residues. The CDR3 DNA is TGTGCCAGCGCGGGGACGGTGAACACTGAAGCTTTCTTT. It is translated as CASAGTVNTEAFF.

This chain joins TRBV18 and TRBJ2-1; 13 bases line up with TRBD2. Germline V gene sequence: CDR1 KGHSH, CDR2 LQKENI. The trim removed 3 bases at V and 6 bases at J, leaving 8 bases unmatched. The CDR3 length is 17 residues. CDR3 coding DNA: TGTGCCAGCTCACCCGGGACTAGCGGGGAGCGTCGCAATGAGCAGTTCTTC. Translation: CASSPGTSGERRNEQFF.

This clone was seen a single time. The chain links TRBV7-9 to TRBJ2-7; D call uncertain. This CDR3 has 14 amino acids. CDR1 SEHNR and CDR2 FQNEAQ come from the germline V gene (reference sequence). V was pared by 5 bases and J by 3 bases, with 14 bases between. The DNA of the CDR3 is TGTGCCAGCAGCCGAGAGGCGGCGAGCTACGAGCAGTACTTC. It specifies CASSREAASYEQYF.

The chain couples TRBV30 to TRBJ2-2; 7 nucleotides agree with TRBD1. Germline loops: CDR1 GTSNPN, CDR2 SVGIG (reference sequence). This CDR3 comprises 15 residues. The V segment lost 7 bases and the J segment 6 bases; nucleotides outside the gene matches: 14. In nucleotides, the CDR3 is TGTGCCTTCTCTAGGGGGCGGGCTACACCCGGGGAGCTGTTTTTT. It specifies CAFSRGRATPGELFF.

The chain combines TRBV7-2 with TRBJ1-5; tentatively, D is TRBD1 (6 bases). Per the germline V gene, CDR1 is SGHTA and CDR2 is FQGNSA. V shed 6 bases and J shed 6 bases, with 18 bases lying between them. CDR3 length: 15 amino acids. The CDR3 reads CASSLTGLVPQPQHF. In nucleotides, the CDR3 is TGTGCCAGCAGTTTAACAGGGCTCGTACCTCAGCCCCAGCATTTT.

This chain connects TRBV7-2 to TRBJ1-6, with D tentatively TRBD1 (6 bases). Germline assignment: CDR1 SGHTA and CDR2 FQGNSA. V lost 5 bases and J 0 bases, leaving 11 bases between the germline ends. This CDR3 is 16 amino acids long. CDR3 nucleotide sequence: TGTGCCAGCAGCCCACAGGGAACCTCCTATAATTCACCCCTCCACTTT. Translation gives CASSPQGTSYNSPLHF.

The chain employs TRBV4-3 and TRBJ2-7; 12 nucleotides align to TRBD2. CDR1 is LGHNA and CDR2 is YSLEER in the germline V gene. This CDR3 has 18 residues. Trimming at V came to 0 bases and at J to 0 bases, leaving 6 bases not matched to a gene. CDR3 in DNA: TGCGCCAGCAGCCAAGACCTGACTAGCGGGGGTATCTCCTACGAGCAGTACTTC. Protein: CASSQDLTSGGISYEQYF.

The genes are TRBV5-5 and TRBJ2-7; perhaps TRBD2 as D (5 bases). The CDR3 contains 13 residues. The germline V gene has CDR1 SGHKS and CDR2 YYEKEE (reference sequence). V lost 7 bases to trimming and J lost 1 base, with 12 bases between them. In nucleotides, the CDR3 is TGTGCCAGCGAGGGATCGGGATCCTACGAGCAGTACTTC. It specifies CASEGSGSYEQYF.

V gene TRBV4-1 combines with J gene TRBJ2-7; D is unresolved. This CDR3 contains 12 residues. CDR1 MGHRA and CDR2 YSYEKL come from the germline V gene. V was trimmed by 0 bases and J by 6 bases, leaving 6 bases between them. CDR3 nucleotide sequence: TGCGCCAGCAGCCAAGATCTCAGCGAGCAGTACTTC. The encoded protein is CASSQDLSEQYF.

The rearrangement uses TRBV9 and TRBJ1-2; no clear D. Trimming pared 0 bases from V and 7 bases from J, leaving 16 bases between. CDR1 SGDLS and CDR2 YYNGEE come from the germline V gene. This CDR3 comprises 15 residues. CDR3 loop: CASSVDPGTERGYTF. CDR3 DNA sequence: TGTGCCAGCAGCGTAGATCCGGGAACCGAGCGTGGCTACACCTTC.

J is TRBJ2-7 and V is TRBV6-1, with 8 bases identical to TRBD1. Germline CDR1 is MNHNS and CDR2 is SASEGT. V was clipped by 5 bases and J by 3 bases; unmatched bases: 6. CDR3 length equals 14 residues. CDR3 loop: CASSPRTGYYEQYF. DNA for the CDR3: TGTGCCAGCAGTCCCCGGACAGGGTACTACGAGCAGTACTTC.

This sequence joins TRBV5-1 and TRBJ2-7; D possibly corresponds to TRBD2 (6 bases). The V end lost 0 bases, the J end lost 2 bases, and 12 bases lay between the germline ends. The CDR3 has 15 amino acids. Per germline, CDR1 SGHRS and CDR2 YFSETQ. CDR3 sequence (DNA): TGCGCCAGCAGCTTGGCTGGAGGGAATCCCTACGAGCAGTACTTC. Translating it yields CASSLAGGNPYEQYF.

The V call is TRBV5-1, the J call TRBJ1-6, with 9 bases identical to TRBD1. The trim removed 6 bases at V and 7 bases at J, leaving 5 bases unmatched. The germline gives CDR1 SGHRS, CDR2 YFSETQ. This CDR3 has 14 amino acids. CDR3 amino acids: CASTEGQGNSPLHF. CDR3 nucleotide sequence: TGCGCCAGCACCGAGGGACAGGGAAATTCACCCCTCCACTTT.

J is TRBJ2-3 and V is TRBV2; 8 bases are a match to TRBD2. The J segment lost 7 bases and the V segment lost 7 bases, leaving 7 bases of the junction unmatched. CDR3 length: 13 residues. Germline lookup yields CDR1 SNHLY and CDR2 FYNNEI. The CDR3 DNA is TGTGCCAGCACGGCGGGAGGCCCGAATACGCAGTATTTT. It encodes CASTAGGPNTQYF.

The chain joins TRBV7-9 to TRBJ2-7, with D maybe TRBD1 (5 bases). V lost 1 base, J lost 0 bases, and 13 bases lay in between. The CDR3 spans 16 residues. Looked up from germline, CDR1 is SEHNR and CDR2 is FQNEAQ (reference sequence). CDR3 residues: CASSLVEGHFSYEQYF. DNA of the CDR3: TGTGCCAGCAGCTTAGTGGAAGGACACTTCTCCTACGAGCAGTACTTC.

CDR3 amino acids: CASSYQTSGGGELFF. In nucleotides, the CDR3 is TGTGCCAGCAGTTACCAGACTAGCGGGGGCGGGGAGCTGTTTTTT. The gene calls are TRBV6-5 and TRBJ2-2, with 12 bases identical to TRBD2. The junction had 2 bases not matched to a gene; V was cut back by 2 bases and J by 7 bases. In germline, CDR1 is MNHEY, CDR2 SVGAGI. The CDR3 totals 15 residues.

The gene calls are TRBV29-1 and TRBJ2-1; D remains ambiguous. The CDR3 sequence is 12 residues long. Germline-derived CDR1 and CDR2 are SQVTM and ANQGSEA. V lost 4 bases to trimming and J lost 8 bases, with 12 bases between them. The CDR3 loop reads CSVVHYLDEQFF. The CDR3 nucleotides are TGCAGCGTTGTCCACTACTTGGATGAGCAGTTCTTC.